What follows are 20 T cell receptor beta chains derived from one specimen sequenced in a study of beta chain features in type 1 diabetes. TCRB transcripts that were expressed got sequenced, as all of the isolated RNA had been reverse transcribed. Repertoires were generated with immunoSEQ multiplex PCR, while TCRdb's copy carries only in-frame clones and drops some. The profile shows 900,000 or so clones, around a sixth of them singletons. Sequenced input: naive CD4+ T cells from blood. All receptors come from a woman younger than 35 in good health.

The chain employs TRBV9 and TRBJ2-2; 7 positions agree with TRBD2. V gave up 0 bases and J gave up 6 bases; unmatched junction bases: 8. Germline CDR1 SGDLS, CDR2 YYNGEE. This CDR3 comprises 16 residues. In DNA form, the CDR3 reads TGTGCCAGCAGCGTAGCCAACCCCCGGGGGGCCGGGGAGCTGTTTTTT. It codes for CASSVANPRGAGELFF.

The chain carries TRBV18 and TRBJ1-4; no reliable D call. V dropped 4 bases and J dropped 0 bases, with 9 bases sitting between them. The V gene's germline CDR1 is KGHSH and CDR2 LQKENI. This CDR3 spans 15 amino acids. The CDR3 region is CASSQRVATNEKLFF. The CDR3 nucleotides are TGTGCCAGCTCACAGAGGGTAGCAACTAATGAAAAACTGTTTTTT.

This sequence joins TRBV7-2 and TRBJ2-3, with 11 positions matching TRBD2. V trimming: 3 bases; J trimming: 7 bases; junction bases outside the gene matches: 6. This CDR3 is 15 amino acids long. Germline assignment: CDR1 SGHTA and CDR2 FQGNSA. The CDR3, as DNA: TGTGCCAGCAGCTTGGGATCTAGCGGGAGGAATACGCAGTATTTT. Encoded protein: CASSLGSSGRNTQYF.

The chain links TRBV7-2 to TRBJ1-2, with a possible D match to TRBD1 (6 bases). Deletions cut 5 bases from V and 6 bases from J, with 13 bases between. The CDR3 is 13 amino acids. The V gene's germline CDR1 is SGHTA and CDR2 FQGNSA. The CDR3 spells CASSLNRVNGYTF. The DNA for the CDR3 is TGTGCCAGCAGCCTGAACAGGGTTAATGGCTACACCTTC.

The V call is TRBV18, the J call TRBJ2-5; D ambiguous. The germline gives CDR1 KGHSH, CDR2 LQKENI. V was trimmed by 3 bases and J by 2 bases, leaving 10 bases between them. The CDR3 covers 14 residues. The CDR3 nucleotides are TGTGCCAGCTCACCTAACCAGGCGCAAGAGACCCAGTACTTC. It is translated as CASSPNQAQETQYF.

The chain uses TRBV7-9 and TRBJ2-2; TRBD2 matches 7 bases. This CDR3 contains 14 residues. The J segment lost 5 bases and the V segment lost 4 bases, leaving 4 bases of the junction unmatched. Germline-derived CDR1 and CDR2 are SEHNR and FQNEAQ (reference sequence). CDR3 protein: CASSSFGGTGELFF. In nucleotides, the CDR3 is TGTGCCAGCAGCTCCTTCGGGGGGACCGGGGAGCTGTTTTTT. The full variable domain, with the rest looked up from reference TRBV7-9 and TRBJ2-2, is DTGVSQNPRHKITKRGQNVTFRCDPISEHNRLYWYRQTLGQGPEFLTYFQNEAQLEKSRLLSDRFSAERPKGSFSTLEIQRTEQGDSAMYLCASSSFGGTGELFFGEGSRLTVL.

This chain connects TRBV7-2 to TRBJ2-1; D gene unclear. The V gene lost 4 bases and the J gene lost 8 bases, with 12 bases spanning the gap. The CDR3 loop spans 13 amino acids. Per the germline V gene, CDR1 is SGHTA and CDR2 is FQGNSA. The CDR3 spells CASSSPYVHEQFF. In nucleotides, the CDR3 is TGTGCCAGCAGCTCCCCATACGTCCATGAGCAGTTCTTC.

The V and J genes are TRBV2 and TRBJ2-7; 7 bases are a match to TRBD1. Looked up from germline, CDR1 is SNHLY and CDR2 is FYNNEI. J gave up 1 base and V 7 bases, and 1 base lay outside the gene matches. This CDR3 comprises 12 residues. The CDR3 loop is CASKTGSYEQYF. In DNA form, the CDR3 reads TGTGCCAGCAAGACAGGGTCCTACGAGCAGTACTTC. Filled out from reference TRBV2 and TRBJ2-7, the complete variable domain reads EPEVTQTPSHQVTQMGQEVILRCVPISNHLYFYWYRQILGQKVEFLVSFYNNEISEKSEIFDDQFSVERPDGSNFTLKIRSTKLEDSAMYFCASKTGSYEQYFGPGTRLTVT.

This clone turned up a few times. The CDR3 region has the DNA TGCGCCAGCAGCTTGGAGGGAGGTGGCTATGGCTACACCTTC. Protein: CASSLEGGGYGYTF. The V gene is TRBV5-1, the J gene TRBJ1-2; D remains ambiguous. The ends were cut back, 0 bases at V and 4 bases at J, with 10 bases in the middle. This CDR3 region has 14 residues. Germline assignment: CDR1 SGHRS and CDR2 YFSETQ. The full variable domain, its missing parts supplied by reference TRBV5-1 and TRBJ1-2, is KAGVTQTPRYLIKTRGQQVTLSCSPISGHRSVSWYQQTPGQGLQFLFEYFSETQRNKGNFPGRFSGRQFSNSRSEMNVSTLELGDSALYLCASSLEGGGYGYTFGSGTRLTVV.

The V gene is TRBV7-2, the J gene TRBJ2-5; 7 positions agree with TRBD2. Germline V gene lookup returns CDR1 SGHTA and CDR2 FQGNSA. Trimming took 5 bases from V and 5 from J; bases not matched to a gene: 11. The CDR3 is 15 amino acids. In DNA, the CDR3 is TGTGCCAGCAGCCCAGTTAAGCGGGGTTGGGAGACCCAGTACTTC. Translated: CASSPVKRGWETQYF.

This clone has a count of ten or more. Other DNA sequences in this specimen translate into the identical CDR3. The genes are TRBV28 and TRBJ2-1; D remains ambiguous. The CDR3 spans 11 residues. Germline assignment: CDR1 MDHEN and CDR2 SYDVKM. Trimming left V 3 bases short and J 6 bases short, with 3 bases between. Here the CDR3 reads CASSFRNEQFF. CDR3 coding DNA: TGTGCCAGCAGTTTTCGCAATGAGCAGTTCTTC.

The chain employs TRBV6-5 and TRBJ2-6; no clear D. Trimming left V 0 bases short and J 5 bases short, with 11 bases between. This CDR3 contains 16 residues. Germline CDR1 MNHEY, CDR2 SVGAGI. The CDR3 spells CASSYSIRVWANVLTF. In nucleotides, the CDR3 is TGTGCCAGCAGTTACTCGATAAGGGTCTGGGCCAACGTCCTGACTTTC.

As to this clone: The same CDR3 arises from other DNA sequences in this sample as well. The V call is TRBV7-9, the J call TRBJ1-3, with D unclear. The V end lost 2 bases, the J end lost 0 bases, and 2 bases lay between the germline ends. Germline V gene sequence: CDR1 SEHNR, CDR2 FQNEAQ (reference sequence). The CDR3 length is 13 residues. As DNA, the CDR3 is TGTGCCAGCAGCTTACTCTCTGGAAACACCATATATTTT. This gives the protein CASSLLSGNTIYF. Based on the CDR3 plus reference TRBV7-9 and TRBJ1-3, the full variable domain is DTGVSQNPRHKITKRGQNVTFRCDPISEHNRLYWYRQTLGQGPEFLTYFQNEAQLEKSRLLSDRFSAERPKGSFSTLEIQRTEQGDSAMYLCASSLLSGNTIYFGEGSWLTVV.

A few counts support this clone. The chain recombines TRBV7-2 with TRBJ2-1; D unclear. This CDR3 spans 16 amino acids. The germline V gene has CDR1 SGHTA and CDR2 FQGNSA. V shed 5 bases and J shed 0 bases, with 14 bases lying between them. CDR3 bases: TGTGCCAGCAGCCCCTCGTCAACGAGCTCCTACAATGAGCAGTTCTTC. Translation: CASSPSSTSSYNEQFF.

The rearrangement uses TRBV27 and TRBJ1-4; TRBD1 agrees at 7 bases. In germline, CDR1 is MNHEY, CDR2 SMNVEV (reference sequence). The length of the CDR3 is 16 residues. The V gene end was trimmed by 3 bases and the J gene end by 7 bases; junction bases not matched to a gene: 11. In DNA form, the CDR3 reads TGTGCCAGCAGTTTCGGACCGGGACAGTGTATTGAAAAACTGTTTTTT. Its translation: CASSFGPGQCIEKLFF.

This clone has just a few counts. This chain uses TRBV6-6 with TRBJ2-7; the match to TRBD1 covers 7 bases. CDR1 is MNHNY, CDR2 SVGAGI, per germline (reference sequence). The CDR3 sequence is 15 residues long. Trimming took 2 bases from V and 2 from J; bases not matched to a gene: 6. The CDR3 loop is CASSYHVTGPYEQYF. Here the CDR3 DNA reads TGTGCCAGCAGTTACCACGTGACAGGGCCCTACGAGCAGTACTTC.

The chain couples TRBV29-1 to TRBJ2-7; no clear D. This CDR3 has 14 amino acids. Trimming took off 5 bases at V and 0 bases at J, with 14 bases between the two ends. Germline V lookup: CDR1 SQVTM, CDR2 ANQGSEA. CDR3 coding DNA: TGCAGCGTTACAACCGGGCACCACTCCTACGAGCAGTACTTC. It translates to CSVTTGHHSYEQYF.

This clone was seen a handful of times. This chain uses TRBV7-9 with TRBJ2-7; 9 positions match TRBD2. V lost 5 bases, J lost 0 bases, and 5 bases stayed unmatched. CDR3 length equals 15 residues. CDR1 SEHNR and CDR2 FQNEAQ come from the germline V gene (reference sequence). The CDR3 region is CASSGASGNSYEQYF. CDR3 in DNA: TGTGCCAGCAGCGGGGCTAGCGGGAACTCCTACGAGCAGTACTTC.

CDR3 residues: CASSYMFDQPQHF. The DNA for the CDR3 is TGTGCCAGCAGTTACATGTTTGATCAGCCCCAGCATTTT. This rearrangement joins TRBV6-5 to TRBJ1-5; D is unclear. V lost 2 bases, J lost 5 bases, and 7 bases lay in between. From germline, CDR1 is MNHEY and CDR2 SVGAGI. This CDR3 has 13 amino acids.

This clone showed up many times. A junction end diverges from the germline sequence, so it may reflect a read error. The chain carries TRBV14 and TRBJ2-4, with TRBD2 identical over 13 bases. Germline V gives CDR1 SGHDN, CDR2 FVKESK. This CDR3 contains 13 residues. The CDR3 DNA reads TGTGCCAGCAGCCAAGGGACTAGCGGGAGATTTTGCTTC. It encodes CASSQGTSGRFCF.